Listed below are T cell receptor beta chains from one sample, sequenced in a study of memory CD4+ T cells and cytomegalovirus serostatus. Measured with immunoSEQ multiplex PCR; TCRdb has only the in-frame clones, and not every one. The sample yields tens of thousands of clones, 82% seen once. The sequencing sample was made of memory CD4+ T cells from blood. The receptor source for this set is an adult in good health and CMV-seronegative. Each CDR3 is given with its conserved first and last residue. D genes are given only for firm matches. The size of a clone is reported for some rows only, either as once, few or many, or as a class for expanded clones.

abundance: once
d_gene: NA
j_gene: TRBJ2-1
len: 18
v_gene: TRBV7-3
CDR3nt: TGTGCCAGCAGCTTAGAGGGCGTTGGGCGGGGAGCCTACAATGAGCAGTTCTTC
CDR3aa: CASSLEGVGRGAYNEQFF

abundance: NA
d_gene: TRBD1
j_gene: TRBJ2-7
len: 13
v_gene: TRBV27
CDR3nt: TGTGCCAGCAGCAAGGACAGGGCCTACGAGCAGTACTTC
CDR3aa: CASSKDRAYEQYF

abundance: NA
d_gene: TRBD2
j_gene: TRBJ2-3
len: 14
v_gene: TRBV30
CDR3nt: TGTGCCTGTTCCACTAGCGGGGGACGAGGTACGCAGTATTTT
CDR3aa: CACSTSGGRGTQYF

abundance: NA
d_gene: NA
j_gene: TRBJ2-5
len: 13
v_gene: TRBV11-1
CDR3nt: TGTGCCAGCAGCTTAAGCACAGGGAAGACCCAGTACTTC
CDR3aa: CASSLSTGKTQYF

abundance: few
d_gene: NA
j_gene: TRBJ2-7
len: 15
v_gene: TRBV14
CDR3nt: TGTGCCAGCAGCGATAGAGGGGGGATAGAAAAAGGCCAGTACTTC
CDR3aa: CASSDRGGIEKGQYF

abundance: NA
d_gene: NA
j_gene: TRBJ1-2
len: 12
v_gene: TRBV19
CDR3nt: TGTGCCAGTAGCAAGGGGAACTATGACTACACCTTC
CDR3aa: CASSKGNYDYTF

abundance: NA
d_gene: NA
j_gene: TRBJ2-5
len: 11
v_gene: TRBV5-8
CDR3nt: TGTGCCAGCAGCTTGGTGGAGACCCAGTACTTC
CDR3aa: CASSLVETQYF

abundance: NA
d_gene: NA
j_gene: TRBJ1-2
len: 14
v_gene: TRBV10-3
CDR3nt: TGTGCCATCAGTGAAAGTCTCCTCGAGAGCGGCTACACCTTC
CDR3aa: CAISESLLESGYTF

abundance: NA
d_gene: NA
j_gene: TRBJ2-7
len: 14
v_gene: TRBV2
CDR3nt: TGTGCCAGCAGTGAATGGACAGTTACCTACGAGCAGTACTTC
CDR3aa: CASSEWTVTYEQYF

abundance: NA
d_gene: NA
j_gene: TRBJ2-2
len: 15
v_gene: TRBV7-2
CDR3nt: TGTGCCAGCAGCCGAGACGTCAGGAGCACCGGGGAGCTGTTTTTT
CDR3aa: CASSRDVRSTGELFF

abundance: NA
d_gene: NA
j_gene: TRBJ2-5
len: 14
v_gene: TRBV11-2
CDR3nt: TGTGCCAGCAGCCAGACGGGGTCAGGGGAGACCCAGTACTTC
CDR3aa: CASSQTGSGETQYF

abundance: NA
d_gene: NA
j_gene: TRBJ2-1
len: 14
v_gene: TRBV12-5
CDR3nt: TGTGCTAGTGGTTCTGGTCCGGGAAGGGATGAGCAGTTCTTC
CDR3aa: CASGSGPGRDEQFF

abundance: NA
d_gene: NA
j_gene: TRBJ2-3
len: 15
v_gene: TRBV7-9
CDR3nt: TGTGCCAGCAGCCACTCGAGGACAGTGGCAGATACGCAGTATTTT
CDR3aa: CASSHSRTVADTQYF

abundance: few
d_gene: TRBD1
j_gene: TRBJ2-7
len: 14
v_gene: TRBV18
CDR3nt: TGTGCCAGCTCTTTAGCGACAGGGTCCTACGAGCAGTACTTC
CDR3aa: CASSLATGSYEQYF

abundance: NA
d_gene: NA
j_gene: TRBJ1-5
len: 14
v_gene: TRBV4-3
CDR3nt: TGCGCCAGCAGCCAGGATACTAGCAATCAGCCCCAGCATTTT
CDR3aa: CASSQDTSNQPQHF

abundance: NA
d_gene: NA
j_gene: TRBJ1-5
len: 15
v_gene: TRBV18
CDR3nt: TGTGCCAGCTCACCGGGGACCCCCTGGGGATCGCCCCAGCATTTT
CDR3aa: CASSPGTPWGSPQHF

abundance: NA
d_gene: TRBD1
j_gene: TRBJ1-1
len: 14
v_gene: TRBV4-3
CDR3nt: TGCGCCAGCAGCCTCGACAGGGCGGGCACTGAAGCTTTCTTT
CDR3aa: CASSLDRAGTEAFF

abundance: NA
d_gene: NA
j_gene: TRBJ2-4
len: 13
v_gene: TRBV7-9
CDR3nt: TGTGCCAGCAGCTTAGTCGGGCTGGACATTCAGTACTTC
CDR3aa: CASSLVGLDIQYF